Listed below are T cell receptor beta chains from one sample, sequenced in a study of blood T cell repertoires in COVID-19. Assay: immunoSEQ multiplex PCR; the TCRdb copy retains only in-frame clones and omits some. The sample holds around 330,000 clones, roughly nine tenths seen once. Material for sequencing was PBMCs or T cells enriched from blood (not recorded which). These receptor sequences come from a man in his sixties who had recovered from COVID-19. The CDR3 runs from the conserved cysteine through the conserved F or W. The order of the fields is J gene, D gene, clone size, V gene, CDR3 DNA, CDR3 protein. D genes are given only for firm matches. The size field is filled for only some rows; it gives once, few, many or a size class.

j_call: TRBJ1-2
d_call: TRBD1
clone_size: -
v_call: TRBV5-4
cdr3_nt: TGTGCCAGCAGCGAGGGACAGACCGGTGGCTACACCTTC
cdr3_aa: CASSEGQTGGYTF

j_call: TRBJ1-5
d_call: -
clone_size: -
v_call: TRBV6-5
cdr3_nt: TGTGCCAGCAGTCAGGCCCAGGGGAATCAGCCCCAGCATTTT
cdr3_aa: CASSQAQGNQPQHF

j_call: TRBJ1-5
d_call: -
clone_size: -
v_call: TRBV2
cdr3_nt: TGTGCCAGCAGTGACCGGGACACCAGCAATCAGCCCCAGCATTTT
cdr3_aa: CASSDRDTSNQPQHF

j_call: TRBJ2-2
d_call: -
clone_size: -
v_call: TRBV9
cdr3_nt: TGTGCCAGCAGCGCCAGGGGATCTTCGCTGGACACCGGGGAGCTGTTTTTT
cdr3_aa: CASSARGSSLDTGELFF

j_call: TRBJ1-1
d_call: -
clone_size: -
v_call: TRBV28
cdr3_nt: TGTGCCAGCACCTCACCGGGCCGGGGATCCACTGAAGCTTTCTTT
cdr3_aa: CASTSPGRGSTEAFF

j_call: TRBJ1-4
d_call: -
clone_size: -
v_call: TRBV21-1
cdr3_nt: TGTGCCAGCAGCAAAGCAGCCGACTCCTCGGGAACAATCTGTGGCACTAATGAAAAACTGTTTTTT
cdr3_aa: CASSKAADSSGTICGTNEKLFF

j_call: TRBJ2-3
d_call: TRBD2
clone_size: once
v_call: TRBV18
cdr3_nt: TGTGCCAGCTCACCACCGTCCAGCGGGGGAGATACGCAGTATTTT
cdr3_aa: CASSPPSSGGDTQYF

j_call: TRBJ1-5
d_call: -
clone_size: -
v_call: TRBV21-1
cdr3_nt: TGTGCCAGCAGCACCGAAGGAGCCGGGATGTATCAGCCCCAGCATTTT
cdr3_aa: CASSTEGAGMYQPQHF

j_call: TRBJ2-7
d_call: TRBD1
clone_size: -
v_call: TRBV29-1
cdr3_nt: TGCAGCGTTGAAGATTCGGGACAGGGGAGCTTCGAGCAGTACTTC
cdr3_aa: CSVEDSGQGSFEQYF

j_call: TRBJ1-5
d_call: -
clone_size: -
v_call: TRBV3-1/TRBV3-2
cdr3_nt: TGTGCCAGCAGCCAACAAAGCGGGGTTCAGCCCCAGCATTTT
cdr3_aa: CASSQQSGVQPQHF

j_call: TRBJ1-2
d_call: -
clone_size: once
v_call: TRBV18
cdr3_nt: TGTGCCAGCTCACCAAACAGGGACAACTATGGCTACACCTTC
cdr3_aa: CASSPNRDNYGYTF

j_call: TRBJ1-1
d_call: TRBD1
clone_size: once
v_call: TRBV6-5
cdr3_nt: TGTGCCAGCAGTTCCCGCGGGACAGCAAAGCACACTGAAGCTTTCTTT
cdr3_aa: CASSSRGTAKHTEAFF

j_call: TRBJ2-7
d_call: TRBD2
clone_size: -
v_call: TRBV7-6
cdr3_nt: TGTGCCAGCAGCTTAGGGGTAGCGGGTATCTACGAGCAGTACTTC
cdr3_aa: CASSLGVAGIYEQYF

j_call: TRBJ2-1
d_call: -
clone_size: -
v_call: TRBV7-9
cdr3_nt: TGTGCCAGCAGCTCCGGACAGGGAGGGAACAATGAGCAGTTCTTC
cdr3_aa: CASSSGQGGNNEQFF

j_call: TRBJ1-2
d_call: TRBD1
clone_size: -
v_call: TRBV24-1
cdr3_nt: TGTGCCACCAGTGATTTCCACAGGGGAACGAATAACTATGGCTACACCTTC
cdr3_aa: CATSDFHRGTNNYGYTF

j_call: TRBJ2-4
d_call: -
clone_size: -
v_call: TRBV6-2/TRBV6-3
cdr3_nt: TGTGCCAGCAGTTACGGGCAGACCGTAGCCAAAAACATTCAGTACTTC
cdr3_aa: CASSYGQTVAKNIQYF

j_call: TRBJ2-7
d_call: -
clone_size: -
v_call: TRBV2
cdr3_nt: TGTGCCAGCAGCTACAGCGGCGAGCAGTACTTC
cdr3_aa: CASSYSGEQYF

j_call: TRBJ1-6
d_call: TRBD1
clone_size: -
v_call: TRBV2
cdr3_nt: TGTGCCAGCAGTGATCTCGGACAGGAGGCGGGTTCACCCCTCCACTTT
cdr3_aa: CASSDLGQEAGSPLHF

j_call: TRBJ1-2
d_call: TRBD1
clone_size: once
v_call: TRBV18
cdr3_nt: TGTGCCAGCTCACAACAGGGGGTAGCGAACTATGGCTACACCTTC
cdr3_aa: CASSQQGVANYGYTF